The clone carrying this T cell receptor (beta chain) was found once. Antigen specificity is unknown. The sample belongs to a study of cytomegalovirus exposure and HLA in healthy donors. Germline CDR1 reads SEHNR; CDR2 reads FQNEAQ (reference sequence). The CDR3 covers 17 residues. V dropped 0 bases and J dropped 6; count of bases not matched to a gene: 5. General study points: Analysis was performed later, and it showed HLA-associated TCR beta chains to be more clonally expanded than equally common others. Cytomegalovirus-associated TCR beta chains were listed, numbering roughly 150.

Primers included in the PCR were 60 Vbeta and 13 Jbeta primers. Sequencing used immunoSEQ multiplex PCR; TCRdb keeps in-frame clones, though not all of them. Of 85,000 to 100,000 clones listed, approximately 63% are singletons. The sequencing input was PBMCs. The sequence came from a woman in her thirties in good health and CMV-seronegative. The chain couples TRBV7-9 to TRBJ1-6, with 10 bases that match TRBD1. The CDR3 spells CASSLAHGTGVNSPLHF. CDR3 sequence (DNA): TGTGCCAGCAGCTTAGCCCATGGGACAGGGGTTAATTCACCCCTCCACTTT.